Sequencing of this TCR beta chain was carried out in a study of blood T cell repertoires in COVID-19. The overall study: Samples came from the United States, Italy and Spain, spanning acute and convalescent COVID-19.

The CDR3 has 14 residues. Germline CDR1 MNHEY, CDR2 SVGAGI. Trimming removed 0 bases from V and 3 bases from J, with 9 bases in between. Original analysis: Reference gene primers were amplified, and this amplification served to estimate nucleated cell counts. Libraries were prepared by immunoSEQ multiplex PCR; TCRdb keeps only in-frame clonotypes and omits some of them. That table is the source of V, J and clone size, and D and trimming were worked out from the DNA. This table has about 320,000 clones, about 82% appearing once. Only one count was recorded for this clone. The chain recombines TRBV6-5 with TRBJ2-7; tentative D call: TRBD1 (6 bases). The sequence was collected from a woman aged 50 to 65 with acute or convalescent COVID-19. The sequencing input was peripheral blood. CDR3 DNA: TGTGCCAGCAGTTACTCTCAGGGGTACTACGAGCAGTACTTC. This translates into CASSYSQGYYEQYF.